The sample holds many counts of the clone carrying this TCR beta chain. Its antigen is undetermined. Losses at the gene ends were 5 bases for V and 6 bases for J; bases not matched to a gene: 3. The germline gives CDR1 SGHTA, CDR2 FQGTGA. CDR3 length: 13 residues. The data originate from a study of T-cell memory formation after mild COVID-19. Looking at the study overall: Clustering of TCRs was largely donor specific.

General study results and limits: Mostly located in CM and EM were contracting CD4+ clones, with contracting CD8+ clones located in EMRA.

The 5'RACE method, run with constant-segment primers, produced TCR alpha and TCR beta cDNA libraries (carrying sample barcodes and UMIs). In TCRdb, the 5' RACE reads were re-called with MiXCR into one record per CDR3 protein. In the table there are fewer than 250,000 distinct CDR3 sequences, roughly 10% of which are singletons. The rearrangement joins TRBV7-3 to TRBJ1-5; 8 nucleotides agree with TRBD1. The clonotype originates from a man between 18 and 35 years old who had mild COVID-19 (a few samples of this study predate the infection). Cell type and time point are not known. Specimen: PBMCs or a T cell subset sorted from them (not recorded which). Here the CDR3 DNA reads TGTGCCAGCAGCGTAGACAGGGGTCAGCCCCAGCATTTT. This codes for CASSVDRGQPQHF.